The entry that follows covers one TCR beta chain sequence. Its specificity is not known. This record belongs to a study of identical twins. Study observations and caveats: Invariant MAIT and iNKT cells may have partly biased zero-insertion analyses.

With 0 bases removed from V and 6 bases from J, the gap between germline ends came to 13 bases. The CDR3 is made up of 14 amino acids. Germline V CDR1 and CDR2: SGDLS, YYNGEE. A single record per CDR3 protein comes from TCRdb applying MiXCR to the 5' RACE reads. The repertoire holds around 250,000 distinct CDR3 sequences, with 6.5% as singletons. A further study also used this sample, focusing on T cells expressing NK-cell markers. That study adds: Within the sequenced cohort of eight donors, seven exhibited HCMV seropositivity and one was seronegative. What restricted sorting to alpha-beta TCR T cells in several experiments was an anti-gamma-delta TCR antibody. In a few donors, these clonotypes also led the CD3+CD56-NKG2C+ fraction.

This TCR was recovered from a woman between 18 and 29 years old in good health. Sequenced: CD8+ T cells sorted from blood. This rearrangement joins TRBV9 to TRBJ2-7, with TRBD2 as a possible D gene (5 bases). The CDR3 region is CASSVGSGVGEQYF. Written as DNA, the CDR3 is TGTGCCAGCAGCGTAGGAAGCGGAGTCGGCGAGCAGTACTTC.